The next 26 T cell receptor beta chains were all read from a single sample in a study of T cell responses to AZD1222 COVID-19 vaccine. Libraries were prepared by immunoSEQ multiplex PCR; TCRdb keeps only in-frame clonotypes and omits some of them. The sample has 100,000 to 120,000 clones; about 87% are singletons. The material sequenced was peripheral blood, taken on day 0 of AZD1222 vaccination. Receptor source: an adult in good health.

A single count supports this clone. This chain links TRBV18 with TRBJ1-2, with no clear D. CDR1 and CDR2 from the germline V gene are KGHSH and LQKENI. The CDR3 has 13 residues. With 2 bases removed from V and 4 bases from J, the gap between germline ends came to 8 bases. For the CDR3, the DNA is TGTGCCAGCTCACCAGGCACCAGCTATGGCTACACCTTC. Translated, it gives CASSPGTSYGYTF.

This clone was observed a handful of times. This sequence joins TRBV10-1 and TRBJ2-2, with TRBD2 matching 8 bases. Germline assignment: CDR1 WNHNN and CDR2 SYGVQD (reference sequence). The CDR3 contains 16 residues. The V segment lost 4 bases and the J segment 5 bases; nucleotides outside the gene matches: 9. The CDR3 DNA is TGCGCCAGCAGTGGATCCGCGGGAGGACCTACCGGGGAGCTGTTTTTT. This translates into CASSGSAGGPTGELFF.

J is TRBJ2-1 and V is TRBV2, with unresolved D. Germline lookup yields CDR1 SNHLY and CDR2 FYNNEI. V lost 7 bases to trimming and J lost 8 bases, with 21 bases between them. The CDR3 is 15 residues long. The CDR3 coding sequence is TGTGCCAGCAAGTCCAGCCTCGATCTTAAGGATGAGCAGTTCTTC. As protein: CASKSSLDLKDEQFF.

The genes are TRBV12-3 or TRBV12-4 and TRBJ1-5; D unclear. The CDR3 runs to 13 residues. V was shortened by 0 bases and J by 7 bases, with 7 bases between the two germline ends. The CDR3 region is CASSLAGQQPQHF. The CDR3 nucleotides are TGTGCCAGCAGTTTAGCGGGCCAACAGCCCCAGCATTTT.

This clone was detected only once. The chain carries TRBV2 and TRBJ2-7; 8 bases agree with TRBD1. The CDR3 spans 19 residues. In germline, CDR1 is SNHLY, CDR2 FYNNEI. V lost 8 bases, J lost 2 bases, and 23 bases stayed unmatched. CDR3 coding DNA: TGTGCCAGCTGCCGAAGGGTGGCAGGGGGCGGATTAGGACCCTACGAGCAGTACTTC. It codes for CASCRRVAGGGLGPYEQYF.

The V and J genes are TRBV11-2 and TRBJ2-7, with 9 bases lining up with TRBD1. Per germline, CDR1 SGHAT and CDR2 FQNNGV. V gave up 5 bases and J gave up 7 bases; unmatched junction bases: 15. The CDR3 has 16 amino acids. The CDR3 here is CASSSQLGTGTREQYF. The CDR3 nucleotides read TGTGCCAGCAGCAGTCAACTAGGGACAGGGACGCGAGAGCAGTACTTC.

The chain joins TRBV5-1 to TRBJ1-1; no clear D. The CDR3 sequence is 12 residues long. Germline V gene sequence: CDR1 SGHRS, CDR2 YFSETQ. V was cut by 6 bases and J by 4 bases, with 10 bases left in between. DNA for the CDR3: TGCGCCAGCACCCCCGGCGGCACTGAAGCTTTCTTT. Translated: CASTPGGTEAFF.

A note on this clone: This sample includes further DNA sequences coding for the same CDR3. The gene calls are TRBV5-1 and TRBJ2-7, with 7 bases fitting TRBD1. The junction had 2 bases not matched to a gene; V was cut back by 2 bases and J by 3 bases. This CDR3 has 13 amino acids. Germline loops: CDR1 SGHRS, CDR2 YFSETQ. CDR3 bases: TGCGCCAGCAGCTTTGCAGGGGGCTACGAGCAGTACTTC. Protein: CASSFAGGYEQYF.

To note about this clone: Different DNA sequences within this sample yield the same CDR3. The chain uses TRBV11-3 and TRBJ1-1; D is unclear. This CDR3 is built from 13 residues. CDR1 and CDR2 (germline): SGHNT, YENEEA. Trimming left V 2 bases short and J 1 base short, with 5 bases between. The CDR3 loop reads CASSLTQNTEAFF. DNA of the CDR3: TGTGCCAGCAGCTTAACCCAGAACACTGAAGCTTTCTTT.

This chain joins TRBV3-1 (or the pseudogene TRBV3-2) and TRBJ1-1; weak D call: TRBD1 (5 bases). Germline-derived CDR1 and CDR2 are LGHDT and YNNKEL (reference sequence). This CDR3 has 14 residues. The V end was cut by 3 bases, the J end by 4 bases, with 12 bases between. CDR3 loop: CASSQGYQGTEAFF. In DNA form, the CDR3 reads TGTGCCAGCAGCCAGGGTTATCAGGGCACTGAAGCTTTCTTT.

The chain links TRBV10-3 to TRBJ2-2; 8 nucleotides match TRBD2. This CDR3 region has 15 residues. The V gene's germline CDR1 is ENHRY and CDR2 SYGVKD. Losses at the gene ends were 4 bases for V and 1 base for J; bases not matched to a gene: 2. CDR3 sequence reads: CAISGSGMNTGELFF. Here the CDR3 DNA reads TGTGCCATCAGTGGTAGCGGGATGAACACCGGGGAGCTGTTTTTT.

This clone came up a few times. The rearrangement uses TRBV2 and TRBJ2-3; D not certain. Germline values: CDR1 SNHLY, CDR2 FYNNEI. With 4 bases removed from V and 0 bases from J, the gap between germline ends came to 5 bases. The CDR3 extends over 13 amino acids. CDR3 DNA sequence: TGTGCCAGCAGTGGACTGAGCACAGATACGCAGTATTTT. Translating it yields CASSGLSTDTQYF.

The CDR3 DNA reads as TGCGCCAGCAGTCCACAGGGGAACGAGCAGTACTTC. Translated, it gives CASSPQGNEQYF. The rearrangement uses TRBV10-1 and TRBJ2-7; 7 positions agree with TRBD1. Germline lookup yields CDR1 WNHNN and CDR2 SYGVQD (reference sequence). V lost 5 bases and J lost 5; bases outside the gene matches: 3. The CDR3 sequence is 12 residues long.

The chain combines TRBV7-9 with TRBJ1-1, with D unclear. The germline gives CDR1 SEHNR, CDR2 FQNEAQ (reference sequence). The CDR3 runs 13 residues. The germline V and J ends were trimmed by 3 bases and 1 base, with 6 bases remaining between them. The CDR3 DNA reads as TGTGCCAGCAGCTTGCCAGAGAACACTGAAGCTTTCTTT. The encoded protein is CASSLPENTEAFF.

V usage is TRBV7-9 and J usage is TRBJ1-2; 8 bases fit TRBD1. Per the germline V gene, CDR1 is SEHNR and CDR2 is FQNEAQ (reference sequence). V gave up 5 bases and J gave up 4 bases; unmatched junction bases: 6. The CDR3 runs 14 residues. CDR3 nucleotides: TGTGCCAGCAGCCCGGACAGGGTCGTCTATGGCTACACCTTC. This gives the protein CASSPDRVVYGYTF.

This chain joins TRBV6-5 and TRBJ1-1; a weak D match, TRBD1 (6 bases). The ends were cut back, 2 bases at V and 7 bases at J, with 11 bases in the middle. CDR1 and CDR2 (germline): MNHEY, SVGAGI. The CDR3 has 13 residues. CDR3 DNA sequence: TGTGCCAGCAGTTACATTTCCAGGGGTGAAGCTTTCTTT. Translated, it gives CASSYISRGEAFF.

This rearrangement joins TRBV5-4 to TRBJ1-1; D might be TRBD1 (5 bases). The ends were cut back, 1 base at V and 1 base at J, with 11 bases in the middle. Germline V lookup: CDR1 SGHNT, CDR2 YYREEE (reference sequence). This CDR3 spans 15 amino acids. In DNA form, the CDR3 reads TGTGCCAGCAGCTTGCGTGGGGGGAGGAACACTGAAGCTTTCTTT. Translation: CASSLRGGRNTEAFF.

This rearrangement joins TRBV6-1 to TRBJ2-3; 10 bases are shared with TRBD2. The CDR3 totals 17 residues. CDR1 and CDR2 from the germline V gene are MNHNS and SASEGT. Losses at the gene ends were 0 bases for V and 8 bases for J; bases not matched to a gene: 11. CDR3 bases: TGTGCCAGCAGTGAAGCGCTAGCGGGGGCCCCGTGGATTACGCAGTATTTT. This translates into CASSEALAGAPWITQYF.

The CDR3, as DNA: TGTGCCTGGAGTGTACACTTATGGGGGGTAGTCTACGAGCAGTACTTC. Protein product: CAWSVHLWGVVYEQYF. The J gene is TRBJ2-7, the V gene TRBV30; a possible D gene is TRBD2 (6 bases). Germline V gene lookup returns CDR1 GTSNPN and CDR2 SVGIG (reference sequence). Trimming took 0 bases from V and 3 from J, leaving 18 bases between them. The CDR3 loop spans 16 amino acids. Based on the CDR3 plus reference TRBV30 and TRBJ2-7, the full variable domain is SQTIHQWPATLVQPVGSPLSLECTVEGTSNPNLYWYRQAAGRGLQLLFYSVGIGQISSEVPQNLSASRPQDRQFILSSKKLLLSDSGFYLCAWSVHLWGVVYEQYFGPGTRLTVT.

A remark on this clone: Other nucleotide sequences in the sample specify the same CDR3. This chain links TRBV6-1 with TRBJ1-2, with 10 bases fitting TRBD1. The CDR3 covers 15 residues. Germline loops: CDR1 MNHNS, CDR2 SASEGT. V shed 2 bases, J shed 2 bases, and the junction held 2 bases outside the gene matches. The chain's CDR3 is CASSERQGANYGYTF. For the CDR3, the DNA is TGTGCCAGCAGTGAAAGACAGGGGGCCAACTATGGCTACACCTTC.

V and J are TRBV11-2 and TRBJ1-2, with a tentative D call TRBD1 (6 bases). V dropped 3 bases and J dropped 2 bases, with 13 bases sitting between them. CDR1 is SGHAT, CDR2 FQNNGV, per germline. CDR3 length equals 15 residues. The CDR3 DNA follows: TGTGCCAGCAGCTTTGTCCGGGGGCGAAACTATGGCTACACCTTC. Protein sequence: CASSFVRGRNYGYTF.

The chain employs TRBV15 and TRBJ1-5; no clear D gene. Germline CDR1 reads LNHNV; CDR2 reads YYDKDF (reference sequence). The V and J ends lost 2 bases and 1 base respectively, with 9 bases between them. The CDR3 loop spans 15 amino acids. The CDR3 loop is CATSRLDRSNQPQHF. CDR3 in DNA: TGTGCCACCAGCAGATTAGATAGGAGCAATCAGCCCCAGCATTTT.

This clone was found once. The rearrangement uses TRBV4-1 and TRBJ1-1; D may be TRBD1 (6 bases). CDR1 is MGHRA and CDR2 is YSYEKL in the germline V gene. V dropped 5 bases and J dropped 3 bases, with 13 bases sitting between them. The CDR3 extends over 14 amino acids. CDR3 amino acids: CASSVRGWDTEAFF. In nucleotides, the CDR3 is TGCGCCAGCAGCGTAAGGGGGTGGGACACTGAAGCTTTCTTT.

For the CDR3, the DNA is TGTGCCAGCAGGGGACAGGGGTACACTGAAGCTTTCTTT. It translates to CASRGQGYTEAFF. J is TRBJ1-1 and V is TRBV6-5; 10 bases line up with TRBD1. The germline gives CDR1 MNHEY, CDR2 SVGAGI. J lost 3 bases, V lost 6 bases, and 1 base had no gene match. The CDR3 covers 13 residues.

This chain joins TRBV5-1 and TRBJ1-2; 7 nucleotides match TRBD1. J lost 5 bases, V lost 4 bases, and 8 bases had no gene match. CDR3 length: 14 residues. The germline gives CDR1 SGHRS, CDR2 YFSETQ. CDR3 loop: CASSREGQTYGYTF. The CDR3 bases are TGCGCCAGCAGCCGGGAGGGACAGACTTATGGCTACACCTTC. Together with reference TRBV5-1 and TRBJ1-2, the CDR3 gives the full variable domain: KAGVTQTPRYLIKTRGQQVTLSCSPISGHRSVSWYQQTPGQGLQFLFEYFSETQRNKGNFPGRFSGRQFSNSRSEMNVSTLELGDSALYLCASSREGQTYGYTFGSGTRLTVV.

This chain links TRBV27 with TRBJ1-1; 7 positions agree with TRBD1. V was pared by 7 bases and J by 7 bases, with 9 bases of the junction left unmatched. The CDR3 is 13 residues long. Germline CDR1 reads MNHEY; CDR2 reads SMNVEV (reference sequence). CDR3: CASTRQGSHEAFF. The CDR3 DNA reads as TGTGCCAGCACCCGACAGGGCTCCCATGAAGCTTTCTTT.